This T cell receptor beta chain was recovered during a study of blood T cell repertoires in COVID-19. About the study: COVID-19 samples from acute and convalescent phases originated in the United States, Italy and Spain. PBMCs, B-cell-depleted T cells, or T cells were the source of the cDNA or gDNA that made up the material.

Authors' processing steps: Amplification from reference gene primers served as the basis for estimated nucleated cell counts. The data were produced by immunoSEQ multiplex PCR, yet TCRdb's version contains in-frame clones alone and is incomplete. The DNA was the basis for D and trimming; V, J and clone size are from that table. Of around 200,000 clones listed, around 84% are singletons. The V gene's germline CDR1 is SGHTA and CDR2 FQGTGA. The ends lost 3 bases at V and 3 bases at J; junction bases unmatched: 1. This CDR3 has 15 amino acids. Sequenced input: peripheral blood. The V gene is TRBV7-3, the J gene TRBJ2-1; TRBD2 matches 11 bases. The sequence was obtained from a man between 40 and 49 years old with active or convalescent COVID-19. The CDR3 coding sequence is TGTGCCAGCAGCTTTAGCGGGGGGGTCTACAATGAGCAGTTCTTC. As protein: CASSFSGGVYNEQFF.